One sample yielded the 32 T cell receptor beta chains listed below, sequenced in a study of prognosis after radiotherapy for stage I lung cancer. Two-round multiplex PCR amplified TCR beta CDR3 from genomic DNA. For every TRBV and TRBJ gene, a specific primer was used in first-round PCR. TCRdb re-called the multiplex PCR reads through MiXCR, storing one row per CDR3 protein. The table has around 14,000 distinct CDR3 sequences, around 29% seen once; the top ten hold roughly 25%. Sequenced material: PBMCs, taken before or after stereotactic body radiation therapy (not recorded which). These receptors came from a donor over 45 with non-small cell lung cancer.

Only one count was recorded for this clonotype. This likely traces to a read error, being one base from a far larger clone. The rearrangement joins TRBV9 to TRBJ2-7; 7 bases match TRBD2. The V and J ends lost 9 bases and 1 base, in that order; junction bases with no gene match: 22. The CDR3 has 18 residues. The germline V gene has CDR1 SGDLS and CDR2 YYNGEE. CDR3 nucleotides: TGTGCCAACCAGGGACTATCGGGCTCTACCGGAGGTTCCTACGAGCAGTACTTC. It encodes CANQGLSGSTGGSYEQYF.

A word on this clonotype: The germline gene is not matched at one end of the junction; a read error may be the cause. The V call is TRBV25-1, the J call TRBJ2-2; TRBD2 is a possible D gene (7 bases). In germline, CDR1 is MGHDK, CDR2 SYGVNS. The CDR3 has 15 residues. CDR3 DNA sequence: TGTGCCATCAGCCACCCGGCGGGGGCCACCGGTGAGCTGTTTTTT. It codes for CAISHPAGATGELFF.

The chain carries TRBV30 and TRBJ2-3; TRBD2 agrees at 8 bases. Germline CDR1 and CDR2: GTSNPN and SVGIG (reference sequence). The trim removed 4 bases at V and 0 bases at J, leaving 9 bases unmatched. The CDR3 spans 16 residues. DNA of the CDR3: TGTGCCTGGAATTTGGGACTAGATGTTAGCACAGATACGCAGTATTTT. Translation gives CAWNLGLDVSTDTQYF.

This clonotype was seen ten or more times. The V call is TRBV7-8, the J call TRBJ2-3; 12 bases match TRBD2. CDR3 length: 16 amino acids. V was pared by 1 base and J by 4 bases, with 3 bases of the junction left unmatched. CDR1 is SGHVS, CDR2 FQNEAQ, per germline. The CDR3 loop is CASSLVTSGSPDTQYF. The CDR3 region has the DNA TGTGCCAGCAGCTTAGTGACTAGCGGGAGCCCAGATACGCAGTATTTT.

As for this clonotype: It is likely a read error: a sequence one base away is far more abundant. The CDR3 sequence: CASRPVLNTQYF. The CDR3 nucleotides read TGTGCCAGCAGACCCGTCTTAAATACGCAGTATTTT. The chain has TRBV9 and TRBJ2-3; D ambiguous. Trimming stripped 5 bases from V and 7 bases from J, with 11 bases between. The CDR3 spans 12 residues. The germline CDR1 and CDR2 sequences are SGDLS and YYNGEE.

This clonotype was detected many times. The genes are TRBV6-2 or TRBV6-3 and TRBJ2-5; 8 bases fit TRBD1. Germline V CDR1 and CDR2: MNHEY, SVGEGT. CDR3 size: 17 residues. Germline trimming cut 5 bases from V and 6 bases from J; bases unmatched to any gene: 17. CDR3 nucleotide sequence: TGTGCCAGCAGTGACTTTTCAGGGGGCGCGTCTAGGAAGACCCAGTACTTC. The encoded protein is CASSDFSGGASRKTQYF.

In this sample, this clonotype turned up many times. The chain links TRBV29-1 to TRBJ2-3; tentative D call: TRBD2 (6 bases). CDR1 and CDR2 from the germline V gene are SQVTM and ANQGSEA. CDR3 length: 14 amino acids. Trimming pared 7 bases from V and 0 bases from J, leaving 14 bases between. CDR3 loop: CSALWSGSTDTQYF. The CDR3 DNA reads TGCAGCGCCCTGTGGAGCGGGAGCACAGATACGCAGTATTTT.

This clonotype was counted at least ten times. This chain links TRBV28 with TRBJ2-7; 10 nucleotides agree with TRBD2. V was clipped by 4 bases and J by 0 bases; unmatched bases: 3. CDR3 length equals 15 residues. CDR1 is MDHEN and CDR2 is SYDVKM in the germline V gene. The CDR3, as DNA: TGTGCCAGCAGTTCAGCTAGCGGGGGCTCCTACGAGCAGTACTTC. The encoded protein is CASSSASGGSYEQYF.

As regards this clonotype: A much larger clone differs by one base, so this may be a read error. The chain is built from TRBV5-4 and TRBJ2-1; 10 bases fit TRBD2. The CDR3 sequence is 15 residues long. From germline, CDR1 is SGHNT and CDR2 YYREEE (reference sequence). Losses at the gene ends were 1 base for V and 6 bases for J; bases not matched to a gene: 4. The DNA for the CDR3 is TGTGCCAGCAGCTTGTCTAGCGGGAGTGTCAATGAGCAGTTCTTC. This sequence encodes CASSLSSGSVNEQFF.

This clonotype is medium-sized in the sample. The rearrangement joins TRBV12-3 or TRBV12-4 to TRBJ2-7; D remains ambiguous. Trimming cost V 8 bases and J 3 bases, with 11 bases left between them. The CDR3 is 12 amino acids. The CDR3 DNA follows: TGTGCCAGCGGGATGATGCACTACGAGCAGTACTTC. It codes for CASGMMHYEQYF.

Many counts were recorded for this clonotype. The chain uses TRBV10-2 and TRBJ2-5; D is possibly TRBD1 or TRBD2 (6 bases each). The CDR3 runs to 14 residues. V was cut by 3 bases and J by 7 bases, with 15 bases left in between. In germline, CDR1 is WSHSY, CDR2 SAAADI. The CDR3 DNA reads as TGCGCCAGCAGTGATAGCGGACAGTGGGGGACCCAGTACTTC. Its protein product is CASSDSGQWGTQYF.

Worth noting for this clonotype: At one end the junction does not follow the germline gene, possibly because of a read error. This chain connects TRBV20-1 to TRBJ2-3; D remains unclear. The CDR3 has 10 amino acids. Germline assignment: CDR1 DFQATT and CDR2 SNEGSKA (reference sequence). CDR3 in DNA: TGCGGTGCAGCACTAGATACGCAGTATTTT. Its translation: CGAALDTQYF.

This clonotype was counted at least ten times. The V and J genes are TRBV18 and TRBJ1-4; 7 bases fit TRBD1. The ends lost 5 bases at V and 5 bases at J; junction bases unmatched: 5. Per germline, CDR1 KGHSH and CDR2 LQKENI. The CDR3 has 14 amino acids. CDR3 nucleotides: TGTGCCAGCTCAGAAGGGACAGTCAATGAAAAACTGTTTTTT. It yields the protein CASSEGTVNEKLFF.

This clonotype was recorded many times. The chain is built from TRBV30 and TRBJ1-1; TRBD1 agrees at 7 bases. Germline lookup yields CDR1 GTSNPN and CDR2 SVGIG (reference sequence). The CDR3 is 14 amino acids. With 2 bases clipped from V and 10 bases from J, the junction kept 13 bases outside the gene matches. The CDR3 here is CAWSKLRQGLLAFF. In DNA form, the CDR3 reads TGTGCCTGGAGTAAATTGAGACAGGGTCTGCTAGCTTTCTTT. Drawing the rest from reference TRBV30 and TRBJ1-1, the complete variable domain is SQTIHQWPATLVQPVGSPLSLECTVEGTSNPNLYWYRQAAGRGLQLLFYSVGIGQISSEVPQNLSASRPQDRQFILSSKKLLLSDSGFYLCAWSKLRQGLLAFFGQGTRLTVV.

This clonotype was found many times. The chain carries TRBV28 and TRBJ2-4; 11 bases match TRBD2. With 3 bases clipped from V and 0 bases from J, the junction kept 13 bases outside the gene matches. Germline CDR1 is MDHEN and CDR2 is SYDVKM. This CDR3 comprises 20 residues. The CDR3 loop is CASSFFFGTSGGLAKNIQYF. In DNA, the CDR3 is TGTGCCAGCAGTTTTTTTTTTGGAACTAGCGGGGGTCTAGCCAAAAACATTCAGTACTTC.

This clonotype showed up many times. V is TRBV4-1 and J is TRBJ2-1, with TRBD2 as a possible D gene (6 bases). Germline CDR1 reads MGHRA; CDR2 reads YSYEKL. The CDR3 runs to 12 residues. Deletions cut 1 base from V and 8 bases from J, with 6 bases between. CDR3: CASSQAGDEQFF. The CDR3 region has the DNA TGCGCCAGCAGCCAAGCGGGGGATGAGCAGTTCTTC.

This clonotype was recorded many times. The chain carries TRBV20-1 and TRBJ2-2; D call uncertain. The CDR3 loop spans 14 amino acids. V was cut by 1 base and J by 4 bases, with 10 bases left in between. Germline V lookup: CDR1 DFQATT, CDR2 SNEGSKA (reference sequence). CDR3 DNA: TGCAGTGCTAGAGTGGGGTTGGGCACCGGGGAGCTGTTTTTT. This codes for CSARVGLGTGELFF.

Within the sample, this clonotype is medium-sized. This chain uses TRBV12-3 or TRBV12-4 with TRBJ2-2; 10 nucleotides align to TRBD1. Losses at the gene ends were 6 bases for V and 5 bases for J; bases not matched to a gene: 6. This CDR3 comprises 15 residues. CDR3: CASSGTGASTGELFF. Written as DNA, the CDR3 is TGTGCCAGCAGCGGGACAGGGGCTTCAACCGGGGAGCTGTTTTTT.

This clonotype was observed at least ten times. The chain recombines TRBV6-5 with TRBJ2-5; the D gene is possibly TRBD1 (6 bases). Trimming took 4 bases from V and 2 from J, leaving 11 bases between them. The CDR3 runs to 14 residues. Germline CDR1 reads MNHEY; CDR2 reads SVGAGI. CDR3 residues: CASSSDRLQETQYF. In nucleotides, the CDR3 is TGTGCCAGCAGTTCCGACAGGTTACAAGAGACCCAGTACTTC.

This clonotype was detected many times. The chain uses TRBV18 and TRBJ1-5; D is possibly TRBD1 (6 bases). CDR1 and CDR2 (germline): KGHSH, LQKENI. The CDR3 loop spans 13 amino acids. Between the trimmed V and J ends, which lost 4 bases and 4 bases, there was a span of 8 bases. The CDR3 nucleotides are TGTGCCAGCTCACGGGACAAAAATCAGCCCCAGCATTTT. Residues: CASSRDKNQPQHF.

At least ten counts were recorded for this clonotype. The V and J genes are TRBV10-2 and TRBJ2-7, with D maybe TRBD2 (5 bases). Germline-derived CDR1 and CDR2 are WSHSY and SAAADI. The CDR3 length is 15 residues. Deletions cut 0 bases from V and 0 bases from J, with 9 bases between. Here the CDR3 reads CASSESSGSSYEQYF. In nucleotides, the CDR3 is TGCGCCAGCAGTGAGTCCAGCGGAAGCTCCTACGAGCAGTACTTC.

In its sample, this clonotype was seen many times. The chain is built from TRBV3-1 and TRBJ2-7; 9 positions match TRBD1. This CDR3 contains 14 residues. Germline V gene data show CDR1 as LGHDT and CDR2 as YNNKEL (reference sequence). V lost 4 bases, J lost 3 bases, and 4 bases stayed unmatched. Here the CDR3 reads CASSRGTGNYEQYF. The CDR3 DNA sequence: TGTGCCAGCAGCCGGGGGACAGGGAACTACGAGCAGTACTTC.

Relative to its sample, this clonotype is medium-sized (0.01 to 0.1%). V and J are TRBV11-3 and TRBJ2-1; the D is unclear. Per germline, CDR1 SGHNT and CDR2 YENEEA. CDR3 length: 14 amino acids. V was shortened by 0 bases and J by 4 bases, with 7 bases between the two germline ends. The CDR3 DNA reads TGTGCCAGCAGCTTAGAAGGTCCTTACAATGAGCAGTTCTTC. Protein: CASSLEGPYNEQFF.

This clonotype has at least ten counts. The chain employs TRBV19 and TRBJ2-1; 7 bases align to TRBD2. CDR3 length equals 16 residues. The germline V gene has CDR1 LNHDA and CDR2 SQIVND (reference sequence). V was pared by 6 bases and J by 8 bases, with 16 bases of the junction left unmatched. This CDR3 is CASSISSSGRIHEQFF. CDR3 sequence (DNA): TGTGCCAGTAGCATTTCAAGCTCCGGGAGGATCCATGAGCAGTTCTTC.

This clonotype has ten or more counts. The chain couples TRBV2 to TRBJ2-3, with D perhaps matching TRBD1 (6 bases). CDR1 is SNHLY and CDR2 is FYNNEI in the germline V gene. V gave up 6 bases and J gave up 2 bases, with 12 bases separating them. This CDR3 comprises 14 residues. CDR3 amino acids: CASSRDTNTDTQYF. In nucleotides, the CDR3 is TGTGCCAGCAGCCGGGACACCAACACAGATACGCAGTATTTT.

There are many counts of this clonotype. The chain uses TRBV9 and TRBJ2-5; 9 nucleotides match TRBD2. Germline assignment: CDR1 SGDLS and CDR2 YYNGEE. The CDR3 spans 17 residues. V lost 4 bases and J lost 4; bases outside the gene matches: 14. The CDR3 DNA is TGTGCCAGCAGCAAAAGGGGGCTAGCGGGAATTTCAGAGACCCAGTACTTC. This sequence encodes CASSKRGLAGISETQYF.

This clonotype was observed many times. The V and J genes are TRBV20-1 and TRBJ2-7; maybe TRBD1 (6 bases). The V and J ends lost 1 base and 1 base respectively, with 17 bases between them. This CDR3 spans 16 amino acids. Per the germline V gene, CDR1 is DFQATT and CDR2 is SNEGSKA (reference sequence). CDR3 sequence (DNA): TGCAGTGCTAGAGTGGTGAGGGGGACCTGGTCCTACGAGCAGTACTTC. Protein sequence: CSARVVRGTWSYEQYF.

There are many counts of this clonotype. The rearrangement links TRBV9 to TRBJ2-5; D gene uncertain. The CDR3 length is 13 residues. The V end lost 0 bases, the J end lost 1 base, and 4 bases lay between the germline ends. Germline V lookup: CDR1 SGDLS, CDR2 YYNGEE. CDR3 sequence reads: CASSVASQETQYF. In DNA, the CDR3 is TGTGCCAGCAGCGTAGCATCCCAAGAGACCCAGTACTTC.

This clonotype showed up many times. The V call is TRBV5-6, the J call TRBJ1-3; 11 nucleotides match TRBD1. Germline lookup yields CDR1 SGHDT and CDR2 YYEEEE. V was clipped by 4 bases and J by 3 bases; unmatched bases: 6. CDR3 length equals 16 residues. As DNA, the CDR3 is TGTGCCAGCAGCCCCGGGACAGGGGGTTTTGGAAACACCATATATTTT. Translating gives CASSPGTGGFGNTIYF.

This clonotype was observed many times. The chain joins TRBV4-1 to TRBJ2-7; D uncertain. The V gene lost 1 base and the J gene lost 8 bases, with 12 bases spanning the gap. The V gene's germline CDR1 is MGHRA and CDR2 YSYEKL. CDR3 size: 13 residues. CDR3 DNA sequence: TGCGCCAGCAGCCAAGTCCTGCCGGAGAAGCAGTACTTC. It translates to CASSQVLPEKQYF.

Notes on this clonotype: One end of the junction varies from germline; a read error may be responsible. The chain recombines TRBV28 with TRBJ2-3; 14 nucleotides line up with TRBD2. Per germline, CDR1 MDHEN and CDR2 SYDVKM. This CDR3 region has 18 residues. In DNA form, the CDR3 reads TGTGCCAGCAGTTTAAGGGGACTAGCGGGAGTGCCGTCAGATACGCGGTATTTT. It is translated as CASSLRGLAGVPSDTRYF.

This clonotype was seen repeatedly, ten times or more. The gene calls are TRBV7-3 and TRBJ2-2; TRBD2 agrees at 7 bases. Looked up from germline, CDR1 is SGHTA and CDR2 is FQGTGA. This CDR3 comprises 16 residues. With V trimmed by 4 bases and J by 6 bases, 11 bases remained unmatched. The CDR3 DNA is TGTGCCAGCAGCTACCTGGGAGGGTTCCGGGCCGGGGAGCTGTTTTTT. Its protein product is CASSYLGGFRAGELFF.